Listed below are T cell receptor beta chains from one sample, sequenced in a study of blood T cell repertoires in COVID-19. Libraries were prepared by immunoSEQ multiplex PCR; TCRdb keeps only in-frame clonotypes and omits some of them. The repertoire includes approximately 220,000 clones, 80% of them detected once, and over 7% sits in the top ten. Sequencing used PBMCs or T cells enriched from blood (not recorded which). All receptors come from a woman in her thirties or forties with acute COVID-19. CDR3s include the opening cysteine and the closing phenylalanine or tryptophan. The order of the fields is D gene, J gene, clone size, V gene, CDR3 protein, CDR3 DNA. The D gene is left open where the match is weak. Where a row states a size, it is once, few, many or the class of an expanded clone; other rows omit it.

-,TRBJ2-7,few,TRBV7-2,CASSGTGTGRYEQYF,TGTGCCAGCAGCGGCACCGGGACTGGGCGCTACGAGCAGTACTTC
-,TRBJ2-3,once,TRBV2,CASNSRVTDTQYF,TGTGCCAGCAATTCAAGAGTCACAGATACGCAGTATTTT
-,TRBJ2-2,-,TRBV5-4,CASSPEDSTNTGELFF,TGTGCCAGCAGCCCCGAGGACAGTACGAACACCGGGGAGCTGTTTTTT
TRBD1,TRBJ1-2,-,TRBV18,CASSRDRAYGYTF,TGTGCCAGCTCACGGGACAGGGCCTATGGCTACACCTTC
TRBD1,TRBJ1-3,few,TRBV15,CATSRPQGAGNTIYF,TGTGCCACCAGCAGACCCCAGGGGGCTGGAAACACCATATATTTT
TRBD2,TRBJ2-2,once,TRBV10-2,CASSLRGTSGVANTGELFF,TGCGCCAGCAGCCTAAGGGGAACTAGCGGGGTAGCGAACACCGGGGAGCTGTTTTTT
-,TRBJ1-2,-,TRBV7-9,CASGGNSDGYTF,TGTGCCAGCGGAGGGAATTCAGATGGCTACACCTTC
TRBD1,TRBJ2-1,-,TRBV7-8,CASSLKGQSNEQFF,TGTGCCAGCAGCTTAAAGGGACAGAGCAATGAGCAGTTCTTC
-,TRBJ1-4,once,TRBV30,CAYSRTGGFEKLFF,TGTGCCTATTCGCGGACGGGCGGGTTTGAAAAACTGTTTTTT
TRBD1,TRBJ2-5,-,TRBV7-2,CASSYWTGKETQYF,TGTGCCAGCAGCTACTGGACAGGGAAGGAGACCCAGTACTTC
-,TRBJ1-1,-,TRBV11-1,CASSLGVLMNTEAFF,TGTGCCAGCAGCTTGGGAGTACTTATGAACACTGAAGCTTTCTTT
-,TRBJ1-1,-,TRBV19,CASSGTGQSEAFF,TGTGCCAGTAGTGGTACAGGACAGTCTGAAGCTTTCTTT
TRBD1,TRBJ2-5,few,TRBV7-2,CASSLTGVQETQYF,TGTGCCAGCAGCTTAACAGGGGTACAAGAGACCCAGTACTTC
TRBD1,TRBJ2-1,-,TRBV7-9,CASSQRQGAISRDEQFF,TGTGCCAGCAGCCAGCGACAGGGGGCGATCTCTAGGGATGAGCAGTTCTTC
-,TRBJ1-6,once,TRBV18,CASSPGGNSPLHF,TGTGCCAGCTCCCCGGGAGGCAATTCACCCCTCCACTTT
TRBD1,TRBJ2-1,-,TRBV7-9,CASSSWTGSSYNEQFF,TGTGCCAGCAGCTCCTGGACAGGGAGCTCCTACAATGAGCAGTTCTTC
-,TRBJ2-3,few,TRBV20-1,CSARKSGTQYF,TGCAGTGCTAGAAAGAGCGGTACGCAGTATTTT
TRBD1,TRBJ1-6,-,TRBV19,CASKILPGQGSSPLHF,TGTGCCAGTAAAATTCTCCCGGGACAGGGTTCGTCACCCCTCCACTTT
TRBD1,TRBJ2-2,-,TRBV2,CASSWTGFDNTGELFF,TGTGCCAGCAGTTGGACAGGTTTTGACAACACCGGGGAGCTGTTTTTT
TRBD2,TRBJ2-1,-,TRBV5-1,CASSLGASGEYNEQFF,TGCGCCAGCAGCTTGGGGGCTAGCGGGGAGTATAATGAGCAGTTCTTC
-,TRBJ1-2,-,TRBV3-1/TRBV3-2,CASSPGGPSYGYTF,TGTGCCAGCAGCCCCGGAGGACCCAGCTATGGCTACACCTTC
TRBD1,TRBJ1-1,-,TRBV28,CASSPGQANTEAFF,TGTGCCAGCAGCCCAGGACAGGCCAACACTGAAGCTTTCTTT
TRBD1,TRBJ2-7,-,TRBV9,CASSMGQASYEQYF,TGTGCCAGCAGCATGGGACAGGCCTCCTACGAGCAGTACTTC
TRBD1,TRBJ2-4,-,TRBV9,CASSPGTGGLGGKNIQYF,TGTGCCAGCAGCCCAGGAACAGGGGGCCTCGGTGGCAAAAACATTCAGTACTTC
-,TRBJ2-2,-,TRBV7-7,CASSLHQQGKNTGELFF,TGTGCTAGCAGCTTACACCAACAGGGAAAGAACACCGGGGAGCTGTTTTTT
-,TRBJ2-1,once,TRBV11-2,CASSLAFRTSYNEQFF,TGTGCCAGCAGCTTAGCTTTTCGGACTTCCTACAATGAGCAGTTCTTC
-,TRBJ2-1,-,TRBV27,CASSLSFFAAATNHNEQFF,TGTGCCAGCAGTTTATCCTTCTTTGCGGCAGCCACTAACCACAATGAGCAGTTCTTC
-,TRBJ2-7,-,TRBV20-1,CSAPAGPEQYF,TGCAGTGCCCCTGCTGGCCCGGAGCAGTACTTC
-,TRBJ1-6,-,TRBV28,CASSLDPDVGAPLHF,TGTGCCAGCAGTTTAGATCCGGATGTAGGGGCACCCCTCCACTTT
-,TRBJ2-7,-,TRBV28,CASRAAYEQYF,TGTGCCAGCAGGGCAGCCTACGAGCAGTACTTC
TRBD1,TRBJ1-1,few,TRBV18,CASSPTTGWNGEAFF,TGTGCCAGCTCACCCACGACAGGGTGGAATGGTGAAGCTTTCTTT
TRBD1,TRBJ1-2,few,TRBV14,CASSQTRDTGVNYGYTF,TGTGCCAGCAGCCAAACAAGAGACACAGGGGTTAACTATGGCTACACCTTC
TRBD1,TRBJ1-1,few,TRBV14,CASSQDPGGWTEAFF,TGTGCCAGCAGCCAAGATCCAGGGGGGTGGACTGAAGCTTTCTTT
-,TRBJ1-3,-,TRBV5-8,CASSLPAGNTIYF,TGTGCCAGCAGCTTGCCAGCGGGAAACACCATATATTTT
TRBD1,TRBJ1-4,few,TRBV10-3,CAISEPGQNEKLFF,TGTGCCATCAGTGAACCGGGACAGAATGAAAAACTGTTTTTT
TRBD1,TRBJ1-6,-,TRBV28,CASSSLRDRGNSPLHF,TGTGCCAGCAGTTCACTACGGGACAGGGGTAATTCACCCCTCCACTTT
-,TRBJ1-1,-,TRBV2,CASSVRGEAFF,TGTGCCAGCAGTGTTCGCGGTGAAGCTTTCTTT
-,TRBJ1-1,-,TRBV7-3,CASSLRLGEGTEAFF,TGTGCCAGCAGCTTAAGACTGGGGGAGGGAACTGAAGCTTTCTTT
TRBD1,TRBJ1-2,few,TRBV7-3,CASSLSQGASLRYGYTF,TGTGCCAGCAGCCTATCACAGGGGGCATCCCTTCGCTATGGCTACACCTTC
TRBD2,TRBJ2-3,-,TRBV14,CASSQLAGGLTDTQYF,TGTGCCAGCAGCCAGCTAGCGGGGGGCCTCACAGATACGCAGTATTTT
TRBD1,TRBJ1-5,few,TRBV19,CASSSTGGNQPQHF,TGTGCCAGTAGTTCAACAGGGGGGAATCAGCCCCAGCATTTT
TRBD2,TRBJ2-7,once,TRBV3-1/TRBV3-2,CASSPRRGRGFYEQYF,TGTGCCAGCAGCCCACGCCGAGGGCGGGGGTTCTACGAGCAGTACTTC
TRBD1,TRBJ1-1,-,TRBV15,CATSTGGFRGPRNTEAFF,TGTGCCACCAGCACAGGGGGATTCCGGGGTCCGAGGAACACTGAAGCTTTCTTT
TRBD2,TRBJ2-2,-,TRBV19,CASSYLASGIGGELFF,TGTGCCAGTAGTTATCTGGCTAGCGGGATAGGCGGGGAGCTGTTTTTT
TRBD2,TRBJ2-1,-,TRBV19,CASSKRGALVEQFF,TGTGCCAGTAGTAAGCGGGGGGCCCTCGTTGAGCAGTTCTTC
TRBD2,TRBJ2-3,-,TRBV2,CASSAGTSPSTDTQYF,TGTGCCAGCAGTGCGGGGACTAGCCCTTCCACAGATACGCAGTATTTT
-,TRBJ1-2,-,TRBV4-1,CASSPEGDHFSGYTF,TGCGCCAGCAGCCCCGAGGGGGATCACTTCAGTGGCTACACCTTC
-,TRBJ2-2,-,TRBV7-3,CASSLKRETVNTGELFF,TGTGCCAGCAGCTTAAAGCGCGAGACGGTGAACACCGGGGAGCTGTTTTTT
-,TRBJ1-6,-,TRBV6-5,CASSKRSSYNSPLHF,TGTGCCAGCAGTAAGAGGAGCTCCTATAATTCACCCCTCCACTTT
-,TRBJ1-2,-,TRBV30,CAWSHGQLKGYTF,TGTGCCTGGAGTCACGGACAGTTGAAGGGCTACACCTTC
-,TRBJ2-3,-,TRBV27,CASSFRETDTQYF,TGTGCCAGCAGTTTCAGGGAAACAGACACGCAGTATTTT
-,TRBJ2-2,few,TRBV29-1,CSAREGGTGELFF,TGCAGCGCCAGGGAAGGGGGCACCGGGGAGCTGTTTTTT
TRBD1,TRBJ1-5,-,TRBV29-1,CSVDTGDLNQPQHF,TGCAGCGTAGATACAGGGGACCTCAATCAGCCCCAGCATTTT
TRBD1,TRBJ1-4,once,TRBV5-1,CASGPGQGVFGNEKLFF,TGCGCCAGCGGCCCGGGACAGGGGGTTTTTGGTAATGAAAAACTGTTTTTT
TRBD1,TRBJ1-1,-,TRBV11-3,CASSRGTGRNTEAFF,TGTGCCAGCAGTCGGGGGACAGGGAGGAACACTGAAGCTTTCTTT
TRBD2,TRBJ2-7,-,TRBV7-2,CASSLASGVSYEQYF,TGTGCCAGCAGCTTAGCTAGCGGGGTCTCCTACGAGCAGTACTTC
TRBD1,TRBJ1-1,-,TRBV2,CASRPTEGQGNTEAFF,TGTGCCAGCAGACCGACCGAAGGACAGGGAAACACTGAAGCTTTCTTT